These 13 T cell receptor beta chains originate from one sample sequenced in a study of CD8 T cells in ankylosing spondylitis. TCRdb used MiXCR to reprocess the 5' RACE reads, holding one entry per CDR3 protein. The table records 200,000 to 300,000 distinct CDR3 sequences, about 24% of them present only once. The source material was blood, either unsorted or a sorted T cell fraction (not recorded which). The receptors were sampled from a male donor with ankylosing spondylitis or in good health (not recorded which).

The chain joins TRBV5-6 to TRBJ2-3; 8 positions agree with TRBD2. After removal of 2 bases from V and 5 bases from J, the junction contained 7 bases not matched to a gene. The germline gives CDR1 SGHDT, CDR2 YYEEEE. There are 15 residues in the CDR3. CDR3 region: CASSFRGGRKDTQYF. The CDR3, as DNA: TGTGCCAGCAGCTTCCGGGGGGGCCGAAAAGATACGCAGTATTTT.

This clonotype was recorded a few times. The V gene is TRBV15, the J gene TRBJ2-3; 10 bases align to TRBD2. The CDR3 totals 17 residues. In germline, CDR1 is LNHNV, CDR2 YYDKDF (reference sequence). Germline trimming cut 5 bases from V and 0 bases from J; bases unmatched to any gene: 8. CDR3 residues: CATSGLAGVTSTDTQYF. The CDR3 coding sequence is TGTGCCACCAGCGGTCTAGCGGGGGTTACGAGCACAGATACGCAGTATTTT.

This sequence joins TRBV12-3 or TRBV12-4 and TRBJ2-1; weak D call: TRBD2 (5 bases). The CDR3 contains 14 residues. The germline V and J ends were trimmed by 5 bases and 2 bases, with 10 bases remaining between them. The CDR3 loop is CASSEGTTYNEQFF. The CDR3 DNA follows: TGTGCCAGCAGTGAGGGAACTACCTACAATGAGCAGTTCTTC.

The rearrangement links TRBV6-1 to TRBJ2-6, with D maybe TRBD1 (5 bases). Germline CDR1 is MNHNS and CDR2 is SASEGT. The CDR3 totals 15 residues. Trimming cost V 2 bases and J 3 bases, with 8 bases left between them. DNA for the CDR3: TGTGCCAGCAGTGAACCAGGGATTGGGGCCAACGTCCTGACTTTC. Its translation is CASSEPGIGANVLTF.

The sample holds a few counts of this clonotype. V and J are TRBV18 and TRBJ2-1; TRBD1 agrees at 7 bases. CDR3 length equals 16 residues. From germline, CDR1 is KGHSH and CDR2 LQKENI. Germline trimming cut 3 bases from V and 0 bases from J; bases unmatched to any gene: 5. In DNA, the CDR3 is TGTGCCAGCTCACCCCCCAGGGGGTTCTCCTACAATGAGCAGTTCTTC. Encoded protein: CASSPPRGFSYNEQFF.

This clonotype was observed at least ten times. The CDR3 coding sequence is TGTGCCAGCAGCTTCGGGAGCTCCTACAATGAGCAGTTCTTC. Its translation: CASSFGSSYNEQFF. The chain is built from TRBV11-2 and TRBJ2-1; D possibly corresponds to TRBD2 (6 bases). CDR1 and CDR2 from the germline V gene are SGHAT and FQNNGV. The CDR3 sequence is 14 residues long. V gave up 3 bases and J gave up 0 bases, with 6 bases separating them.

The gene calls are TRBV12-3 or TRBV12-4 and TRBJ1-1; D unclear. The CDR3 runs to 14 residues. Trimming left V 6 bases short and J 0 bases short, with 11 bases between. CDR3 in DNA: TGTGCCAGCAGCGTCACGGGTATGAACACTGAAGCTTTCTTT. This encodes CASSVTGMNTEAFF.

The sample holds many counts of this clonotype. The rearrangement links TRBV29-1 to TRBJ2-3; D may be TRBD1 (6 bases). The CDR3 is 15 amino acids. Trimming cost V 6 bases and J 6 bases, with 22 bases left between them. Per germline, CDR1 SQVTM and CDR2 ANQGSEA. The CDR3, as DNA: TGCAGCGTCGTACTTCTCGGACAGCGACTTGATACGCAGTATTTT. It is translated as CSVVLLGQRLDTQYF.

This chain connects TRBV12-3 or TRBV12-4 to TRBJ2-7, with 7 bases lining up with TRBD2. V dropped 5 bases and J dropped 2; count of bases not matched to a gene: 12. This CDR3 spans 16 amino acids. This CDR3 reads CASSPLGGGAAYEQYF. The CDR3 DNA sequence: TGTGCCAGCAGTCCTCTGGGGGGGGGTGCCGCCTACGAGCAGTACTTC.

This CDR3 reads CSAPGPRTSGNEQFF. The CDR3 coding sequence is TGCAGTGCTCCGGGCCCCCGGACTAGCGGTAATGAGCAGTTCTTC. The chain has TRBV20-1 and TRBJ2-1, with 10 nucleotides matching TRBD2. Looked up from germline, CDR1 is DFQATT and CDR2 is SNEGSKA (reference sequence). The CDR3 is 15 residues long. J lost 7 bases, V lost 5 bases, and 11 bases had no gene match.

There are many counts of this clonotype. V is TRBV4-1 and J is TRBJ2-2; 8 bases match TRBD1. From germline, CDR1 is MGHRA and CDR2 YSYEKL. J was trimmed by 2 bases and V by 4 bases; bases with no gene match: 6. This CDR3 has 16 residues. The CDR3 is CASSRRQGTNTGELFF. CDR3 nucleotides: TGCGCCAGCAGCCGGAGACAGGGGACAAACACCGGGGAGCTGTTTTTT.

This clonotype was seen ten or more times. This chain joins TRBV12-3 or TRBV12-4 and TRBJ2-7; D remains ambiguous. Trimming removed 3 bases at V and 4 bases at J, with 13 bases between. This CDR3 comprises 14 residues. CDR3 residues: CASSLIPDSYEQYF. CDR3 DNA: TGTGCCAGCAGTTTGATTCCAGATTCATACGAGCAGTACTTC.

This clonotype was seen ten or more times. This chain uses TRBV12-3 or TRBV12-4 with TRBJ1-2, with D unresolved. Trimming stripped 2 bases from V and 4 bases from J, with 8 bases between. This CDR3 is built from 13 residues. CDR3 region: CASSLSGFYGYTF. The CDR3 nucleotides read TGTGCCAGCAGTTTAAGTGGGTTCTATGGCTACACCTTC.